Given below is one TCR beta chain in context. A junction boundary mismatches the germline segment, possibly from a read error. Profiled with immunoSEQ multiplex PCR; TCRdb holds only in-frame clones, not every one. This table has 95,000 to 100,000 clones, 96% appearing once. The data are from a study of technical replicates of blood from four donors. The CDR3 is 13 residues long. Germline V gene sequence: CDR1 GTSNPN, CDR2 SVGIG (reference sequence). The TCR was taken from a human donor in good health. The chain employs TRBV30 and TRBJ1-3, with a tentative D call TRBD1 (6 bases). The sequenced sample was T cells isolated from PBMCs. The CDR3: CAWRRTAGNTIHF. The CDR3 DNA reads TGTGCCTGGAGGAGGACAGCAGGAAACACCATACATTTT.